The 12 T cell receptor beta chains below come from one sample, sequenced in a study of cytomegalovirus exposure and HLA in healthy donors. Use of 60 Vbeta and 13 Jbeta primers characterized the PCR. Some clones are missing from TCRdb's copy, which holds only in-frame ones; the method was immunoSEQ multiplex PCR. The sample carries approximately 190,000 clones, roughly 13% recorded once. Source material: PBMCs. The receptors were sampled from a man aged 50 or older in good health and CMV-seropositive.

This clone was detected a few times. Distinct nucleotide sequences in the sample also encode this CDR3. The chain recombines TRBV28 with TRBJ2-7; tentative D call: TRBD2 (5 bases). CDR1 is MDHEN and CDR2 is SYDVKM in the germline V gene. V lost 6 bases to trimming and J lost 4 bases, with 10 bases between them. The CDR3 contains 12 residues. The CDR3 loop is CASSLPGYEQYV. The CDR3 DNA reads TGTGCCAGCAGCCTCCCGGGATACGAGCAGTACGTC.

This clone was counted between two and nine times. The chain links TRBV7-8 to TRBJ2-2; possible D gene TRBD2, 5 bases. Germline V gives CDR1 SGHVS, CDR2 FQNEAQ. The CDR3 runs 18 residues. V was cut by 5 bases and J by 0 bases, with 19 bases left in between. This CDR3 reads CASSPPPGGPANTGELFF. The CDR3 DNA sequence: TGTGCCAGCAGCCCACCCCCCGGCGGGCCCGCGAACACCGGGGAGCTGTTTTTT.

This clone has more than one count but fewer than ten. The chain recombines TRBV27 with TRBJ1-6; tentative D call: TRBD1 (6 bases). Between the trimmed V and J ends, which lost 6 bases and 1 base, there was a span of 13 bases. The CDR3 has 16 residues. The germline V gene has CDR1 MNHEY and CDR2 SMNVEV (reference sequence). The CDR3 loop is CASSFRGASYNSPLHF. CDR3 DNA: TGTGCCAGCAGCTTCCGGGGGGCATCCTATAATTCACCCCTCCACTTT.

This clone has a handful of counts. The chain is built from TRBV4-1 and TRBJ1-5; TRBD1 might be the D (6 bases). Germline-derived CDR1 and CDR2 are MGHRA and YSYEKL. The CDR3 has 16 residues. The ends were cut back, 1 base at V and 7 bases at J, with 17 bases in the middle. The CDR3 region has the DNA TGCGCCAGCAGCCAAGTCTTTGAGGACAGATGGCAGCCCCAGCATTTT. Residues: CASSQVFEDRWQPQHF.

This clone was observed a handful of times. The chain joins TRBV9 to TRBJ1-2; tentative D call: TRBD1 (6 bases). Germline V gene sequence: CDR1 SGDLS, CDR2 YYNGEE. This CDR3 has 14 amino acids. V lost 0 bases, J lost 4 bases, and 10 bases lay in between. In DNA, the CDR3 is TGTGCCAGCAGCGTAGAGGAAGGGGGCTATGGCTACACCTTC. It specifies CASSVEEGGYGYTF. Complete variable domain (other parts from reference TRBV9 and TRBJ1-2): DSGVTQTPKHLITATGQRVTLRCSPRSGDLSVYWYQQSLDQGLQFLIQYYNGEERAKGNILERFSAQQFPDLHSELNLSSLELGDSALYFCASSVEEGGYGYTFGSGTRLTVV.

This clone has only a few counts. CDR3 protein: CSARGLEQYV. The CDR3 DNA is TGCAGTGCCAGGGGGCTCGAGCAGTACGTC. The chain is built from TRBV20-1 and TRBJ2-7; 8 bases agree with TRBD1. V was pared by 6 bases and J by 6 bases, with 1 base of the junction left unmatched. Germline CDR1 DFQATT, CDR2 SNEGSKA (reference sequence). This CDR3 has 10 residues.

This clone was counted a few times. V gene TRBV14 combines with J gene TRBJ2-3, with D possibly TRBD1 on 5 matching bases. Germline V gene sequence: CDR1 SGHDN, CDR2 FVKESK. V dropped 0 bases and J dropped 7 bases, with 17 bases sitting between them. The CDR3 totals 16 residues. The CDR3 reads CASSQDPTAIRHTQYF. CDR3 nucleotides: TGTGCCAGCAGCCAAGATCCGACAGCCATCCGGCATACGCAGTATTTT. Filled out from reference TRBV14 and TRBJ2-3, the complete variable domain reads EAGVTQFPSHSVIEKGQTVTLRCDPISGHDNLYWYRRVMGKEIKFLLHFVKESKQDESGMPNNRFLAERTGGTYSTLKVQPAELEDSGVYFCASSQDPTAIRHTQYFGPGTRLTVL.

This clone was observed a handful of times. The chain is built from TRBV25-1 and TRBJ1-6; 7 bases are shared with TRBD1. The germline V gene has CDR1 MGHDK and CDR2 SYGVNS. This CDR3 comprises 17 residues. The J segment lost 3 bases and the V segment lost 3 bases, leaving 8 bases of the junction unmatched. CDR3 in amino acids: CASSDSGTAGYNSPLHF. Written as DNA, the CDR3 is TGTGCCAGCAGTGACTCCGGGACAGCCGGCTATAATTCACCCCTCCACTTT.

The chain combines TRBV2 with TRBJ2-1; 10 bases map to TRBD2. The CDR3 loop spans 14 amino acids. V lost 8 bases and J lost 4; bases outside the gene matches: 5. Germline loops: CDR1 SNHLY, CDR2 FYNNEI. CDR3 nucleotides: TGTGCCAGCTCCAGCGGGGGGGCATACAATGAGCAGTTCTTC. Its protein is CASSSGGAYNEQFF.

This clone was found a few times. V and J are TRBV11-3 and TRBJ1-6; D ambiguous. Trimming removed 0 bases at V and 6 bases at J, with 9 bases between. The CDR3 has 15 residues. CDR1 is SGHNT and CDR2 is YENEEA in the germline V gene. This chain's CDR3 is CASSLENRGNSPLHF. CDR3 bases: TGTGCCAGCAGCTTAGAGAACCGGGGTAATTCACCCCTCCACTTT.

The CDR3 nucleotides read TGTGCCAGTAGTATGGGGGGGATGTCAGATACGCAGTATTTT. It is translated as CASSMGGMSDTQYF. This chain links TRBV19 with TRBJ2-3, with 7 nucleotides matching TRBD2. The germline V gene encodes CDR1 LNHDA and CDR2 SQIVND (reference sequence). This CDR3 is built from 14 residues. V was clipped by 3 bases and J by 4 bases; unmatched bases: 4.

The chain is built from TRBV30 and TRBJ1-4, with 7 nucleotides matching TRBD1. This CDR3 comprises 15 residues. Trimming cost V 2 bases and J 8 bases; bases outside gene matches: 11. Per germline, CDR1 GTSNPN and CDR2 SVGIG (reference sequence). The CDR3 spells CAWSFGGRGDEKLFF. CDR3 DNA sequence: TGTGCCTGGAGTTTTGGAGGCAGGGGGGACGAAAAACTGTTTTTT.